Below are 25 T cell receptor beta chains sequenced from a single sample in a study of identical twins. TCRdb independently ran MiXCR on the 5' RACE reads; one entry per CDR3 protein. The sample carries fewer than 650,000 distinct CDR3 sequences, just over 7% recorded once. The data also belong to a second study, concerning yellow fever vaccine responses in identical twins.

The material sequenced was PBMCs. Source of these receptors: a young woman in good health.

This clonotype occurred many times. The rearrangement uses TRBV12-3 or TRBV12-4 and TRBJ1-5; 7 bases fit TRBD1. The CDR3 has 20 residues. J gave up 0 bases and V 6 bases, and 20 bases lay outside the gene matches. CDR3 sequence reads: CASRTWVQGLLHLSNQPQHF. CDR3 in DNA: TGTGCCAGCAGGACTTGGGTACAGGGGTTATTACATCTTAGCAATCAGCCCCAGCATTTT.

This sequence joins TRBV6-1 and TRBJ2-3; 11 bases match TRBD2. This CDR3 has 18 residues. V lost 4 bases, J lost 2 bases, and 11 bases stayed unmatched. The germline V gene has CDR1 MNHNS and CDR2 SASEGT. The CDR3 coding sequence is TGTGCCAGCAGTGGCGGAATAGCGGGGGGGCGCGTCACAGATACGCAGTATTTT. It is translated as CASSGGIAGGRVTDTQYF.

This clonotype has just a few counts. This rearrangement joins TRBV20-1 to TRBJ1-3, with D perhaps matching TRBD1 (5 bases). Germline V gene sequence: CDR1 DFQATT, CDR2 SNEGSKA (reference sequence). CDR3 length: 15 residues. V lost 0 bases and J lost 0, with 9 bases in between. The CDR3 here is CSARDGAASGNTIYF. For the CDR3, the DNA is TGCAGTGCTAGAGATGGGGCAGCCTCTGGAAACACCATATATTTT.

The chain recombines TRBV3-1 with TRBJ2-7; 16 nucleotides agree with TRBD2. Trimming cost V 6 bases and J 0 bases; bases outside gene matches: 11. This CDR3 contains 19 residues. From germline, CDR1 is LGHDT and CDR2 YNNKEL (reference sequence). The CDR3 nucleotides are TGTGCCAGCAGTTTCGGGACTAGCGGGAGGGCCAACAACTCCTACGAGCAGTACTTC. Protein: CASSFGTSGRANNSYEQYF.

The sample holds many counts of this clonotype. V and J are TRBV5-1 and TRBJ2-3; no clear D gene. The CDR3 loop spans 13 amino acids. Germline CDR1 SGHRS, CDR2 YFSETQ. The V end lost 6 bases, the J end lost 2 bases, and 10 bases lay between the germline ends. The CDR3 DNA sequence: TGCGCCAGCACCGGCCAAGACACAGATACGCAGTATTTT. This encodes CASTGQDTDTQYF.

The genes are TRBV20-1 and TRBJ1-2; a weak D match, TRBD1 (6 bases). The CDR3 consists of 12 residues. Trimming shortened V by 4 bases and J by 5 bases, and 11 bases separated the two germline ends. The V gene's germline CDR1 is DFQATT and CDR2 SNEGSKA (reference sequence). Written as DNA, the CDR3 is TGCAGTGCTAAACAGGGAGGGTATGGCTACACCTTC. Protein sequence: CSAKQGGYGYTF.

This clonotype occurred many times. The gene calls are TRBV7-6 and TRBJ2-7; D is ambiguous. V shed 5 bases and J shed 1 base, with 12 bases lying between them. The CDR3 has 14 amino acids. CDR1 is SGHVS, CDR2 FNYEAQ, per germline. CDR3 sequence (DNA): TGTGCCAGCAGCCCTAGGACCGGATCCTACGAGCAGTACTTC. It encodes CASSPRTGSYEQYF.

The sample holds a few counts of this clonotype. The chain links TRBV5-1 to TRBJ2-1; D ambiguous. CDR3 size: 18 residues. Germline lookup yields CDR1 SGHRS and CDR2 YFSETQ. V dropped 3 bases and J dropped 5 bases, with 24 bases sitting between them. The CDR3 loop reads CASSYPRAPGWDHNEQFF. In nucleotides, the CDR3 is TGCGCCAGCAGCTATCCACGCGCCCCGGGTTGGGATCACAATGAGCAGTTCTTC.

This clonotype has at least ten counts. The chain combines TRBV18 with TRBJ2-1, with 14 bases aligning to TRBD2. In germline, CDR1 is KGHSH, CDR2 LQKENI. The ends lost 2 bases at V and 7 bases at J; junction bases unmatched: 1. This CDR3 contains 15 residues. CDR3 bases: TGTGCCAGCTCACCAGGGACTAGCGGGGGTAATGAGCAGTTCTTC. Translated: CASSPGTSGGNEQFF.

The sample holds many counts of this clonotype. The chain is built from TRBV20-1 and TRBJ1-1; 7 bases match TRBD1. The CDR3 sequence is 16 residues long. Germline CDR1 reads DFQATT; CDR2 reads SNEGSKA (reference sequence). V lost 4 bases to trimming and J lost 0 bases; unmatched junction nucleotides: 11. The CDR3 region is CSATTLGQPMNTEAFF. In DNA, the CDR3 is TGCAGTGCTACTACCTTGGGACAGCCCATGAACACTGAAGCTTTCTTT.

This clonotype was detected only a few times. The rearrangement joins TRBV5-1 to TRBJ2-5; D is possibly TRBD2 (5 bases). Per the germline V gene, CDR1 is SGHRS and CDR2 is YFSETQ. The length of the CDR3 is 12 residues. Trimming cost V 5 bases and J 1 base, with 6 bases left between them. The CDR3 reads CASRLGQETQYF. CDR3 in DNA: TGCGCCAGCAGACTAGGCCAAGAGACCCAGTACTTC.

This clonotype turned up a few times. The V gene is TRBV10-3, the J gene TRBJ2-1; D unclear. This CDR3 spans 14 amino acids. Looked up from germline, CDR1 is ENHRY and CDR2 is SYGVKD. V was pared by 6 bases and J by 0 bases, with 9 bases between. This CDR3 is CAISATSSYNEQFF. Here the CDR3 DNA reads TGTGCCATCAGCGCGACAAGCTCCTACAATGAGCAGTTCTTC.

This clonotype came up a few times. The chain combines TRBV5-1 with TRBJ2-1, with D unclear. Trimming removed 3 bases from V and 0 bases from J, with 13 bases in between. CDR1 and CDR2 (germline): SGHRS, YFSETQ. The CDR3 contains 16 residues. CDR3 amino acids: CASSSQSRSSYNEQFF. The DNA of the CDR3 is TGCGCCAGCAGCTCGCAGAGCAGGAGCTCCTACAATGAGCAGTTCTTC.

This clonotype was detected ten times or more. This chain links TRBV20-1 with TRBJ1-1; D is possibly TRBD1 (6 bases). The germline V and J ends were trimmed by 1 base and 2 bases, with 8 bases remaining between them. The germline V gene has CDR1 DFQATT and CDR2 SNEGSKA (reference sequence). The CDR3 has 13 residues. The CDR3 reads CSARAQGNTEAFF. The CDR3 nucleotides are TGCAGTGCTAGAGCACAGGGAAACACTGAAGCTTTCTTT.

This clonotype has a handful of counts. The chain has TRBV11-2 and TRBJ2-2, with D hard to call. The CDR3 covers 15 residues. Germline V gene sequence: CDR1 SGHAT, CDR2 FQNNGV. The ends were cut back, 4 bases at V and 6 bases at J, with 15 bases in the middle. The CDR3 is CASSSRLAEAGELFF. CDR3 nucleotide sequence: TGTGCCAGCAGCTCCCGGTTGGCCGAGGCCGGGGAGCTGTTTTTT.

V is TRBV5-1 and J is TRBJ2-3, with D tentatively TRBD1 (5 bases). The CDR3 contains 14 residues. V lost 4 bases and J lost 2, with 11 bases in between. CDR1 is SGHRS and CDR2 is YFSETQ in the germline V gene. DNA for the CDR3: TGCGCCAGCAGCACCCCGACAGTCACAGATACGCAGTATTTT. Its protein product is CASSTPTVTDTQYF. Full variable domain (remainder filled in from reference TRBV5-1 and TRBJ2-3): KAGVTQTPRYLIKTRGQQVTLSCSPISGHRSVSWYQQTPGQGLQFLFEYFSETQRNKGNFPGRFSGRQFSNSRSEMNVSTLELGDSALYLCASSTPTVTDTQYFGPGTRLTVL.

V and J are TRBV2 and TRBJ2-7; 10 nucleotides agree with TRBD1. This CDR3 spans 18 amino acids. Germline CDR1 is SNHLY and CDR2 is FYNNEI. With 0 bases clipped from V and 2 bases from J, the junction kept 10 bases outside the gene matches. Here the CDR3 DNA reads TGTGCCAGCAGTGAAGCGCTGAGGGTTGGGACAGGGGCCTACGAGCAGTACTTC. This sequence encodes CASSEALRVGTGAYEQYF. Supplemented by reference TRBV2 and TRBJ2-7, the full variable domain reads EPEVTQTPSHQVTQMGQEVILRCVPISNHLYFYWYRQILGQKVEFLVSFYNNEISEKSEIFDDQFSVERPDGSNFTLKIRSTKLEDSAMYFCASSEALRVGTGAYEQYFGPGTRLTVT.

This clonotype was counted between two and nine times. The genes are TRBV15 and TRBJ2-7; 8 positions agree with TRBD1. Losses at the gene ends were 0 bases for V and 3 bases for J; bases not matched to a gene: 10. This CDR3 comprises 17 residues. Germline loops: CDR1 LNHNV, CDR2 YYDKDF (reference sequence). CDR3 amino acids: CATSRDDSMGTGYEQYF. CDR3 nucleotide sequence: TGTGCCACCAGCAGAGATGATAGTATGGGGACAGGCTACGAGCAGTACTTC.

Many counts were recorded for this clonotype. CDR3 bases: TGCGCCAGCAGCACCCCAAGGGGAGAGACCCAGTACTTC. This sequence encodes CASSTPRGETQYF. The V and J genes are TRBV5-1 and TRBJ2-5, with a tentative D call TRBD1 (5 bases). The V end lost 4 bases, the J end lost 4 bases, and 11 bases lay between the germline ends. This CDR3 contains 13 residues. Germline V gene lookup returns CDR1 SGHRS and CDR2 YFSETQ.

This clonotype occurred many times. The gene calls are TRBV10-3 and TRBJ1-2, with D unresolved. The V gene lost 0 bases and the J gene lost 5 bases, with 10 bases spanning the gap. Per germline, CDR1 ENHRY and CDR2 SYGVKD. The CDR3 length is 14 residues. Written as DNA, the CDR3 is TGTGCCATCAGTGAGTCTGCAGGTCCGTATGGCTACACCTTC. Translated: CAISESAGPYGYTF.

This clonotype was detected only a few times. This chain connects TRBV5-6 to TRBJ1-6; no firm D call. The V end was cut by 2 bases, the J end by 7 bases, with 10 bases between. CDR1 is SGHDT and CDR2 is YYEEEE in the germline V gene. CDR3 length: 14 amino acids. The CDR3 sequence: CASSFSEMNSPLHF. The CDR3 coding sequence is TGTGCCAGCAGCTTTTCGGAGATGAATTCACCCCTCCACTTT.

This clonotype turned up a few times. The chain recombines TRBV20-1 with TRBJ2-7; perhaps TRBD1 as D (7 bases). The germline V gene has CDR1 DFQATT and CDR2 SNEGSKA (reference sequence). V gave up 3 bases and J gave up 2 bases, with 20 bases separating them. This CDR3 is 16 amino acids long. CDR3 residues: CSASGAPRGAAYEQYF. In DNA form, the CDR3 reads TGCAGTGCTAGTGGCGCCCCCAGGGGGGCGGCCTACGAGCAGTACTTC.

In this sample, this clonotype turned up a few times. This chain joins TRBV6-5 and TRBJ2-7; TRBD2 aligns across 8 bases. CDR3 length equals 16 residues. With V trimmed by 2 bases and J by 3 bases, 9 bases remained unmatched. CDR1 MNHEY and CDR2 SVGAGI come from the germline V gene. The CDR3 loop is CASSYPRGGGDYEQYF. CDR3 DNA sequence: TGTGCCAGCAGTTACCCCCGGGGGGGGGGCGACTACGAGCAGTACTTC.

This sequence joins TRBV5-4 and TRBJ2-1; no reliable D call. Trimming stripped 0 bases from V and 0 bases from J, with 10 bases between. This CDR3 region has 16 residues. Germline-derived CDR1 and CDR2 are SGHNT and YYREEE (reference sequence). The CDR3 DNA sequence: TGTGCCAGCAGCTTGGGGGCAGCTACCTCCTACAATGAGCAGTTCTTC. This encodes CASSLGAATSYNEQFF.

This clonotype was found a few times. The chain couples TRBV20-1 to TRBJ2-5; perhaps TRBD2 as D (5 bases). V lost 6 bases, J lost 2 bases, and 13 bases lay in between. Germline loops: CDR1 DFQATT, CDR2 SNEGSKA (reference sequence). This CDR3 comprises 13 residues. CDR3 in amino acids: CSALPGEQETQYF. The CDR3 region has the DNA TGCAGTGCCCTCCCTGGGGAGCAAGAGACCCAGTACTTC.